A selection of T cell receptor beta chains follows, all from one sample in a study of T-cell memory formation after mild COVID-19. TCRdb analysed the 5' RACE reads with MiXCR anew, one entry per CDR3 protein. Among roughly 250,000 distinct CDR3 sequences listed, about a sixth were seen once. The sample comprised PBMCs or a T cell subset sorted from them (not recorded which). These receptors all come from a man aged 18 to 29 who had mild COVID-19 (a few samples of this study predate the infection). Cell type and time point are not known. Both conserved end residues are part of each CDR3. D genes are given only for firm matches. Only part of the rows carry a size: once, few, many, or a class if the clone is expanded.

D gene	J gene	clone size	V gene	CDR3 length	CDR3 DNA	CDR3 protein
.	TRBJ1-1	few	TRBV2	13	TGTGCCAGCAGGGAAGAAGCTGACACTGAAGCTTTCTTT	CASREEADTEAFF
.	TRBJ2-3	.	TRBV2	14	TGTGCCAGCAGTGAAAGGTTTTCCACAGATACGCAGTATTTT	CASSERFSTDTQYF
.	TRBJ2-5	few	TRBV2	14	TGTGCCAGCAGTTTCGACAGAAACCAAGAGACCCAGTACTTC	CASSFDRNQETQYF
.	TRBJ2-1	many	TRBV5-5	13	TGTGCCAGCAGCTTGACTTGGGGGAATGAGCAGTTCTTC	CASSLTWGNEQFF
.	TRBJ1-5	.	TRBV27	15	TGTGCCATCCGACCGGAGGCGTCTGGCAATCAGCCCCAGCATTTT	CAIRPEASGNQPQHF
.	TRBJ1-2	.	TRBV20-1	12	TGCAGTGGGGTCAGGAACGGCTATGGCTACACCTTC	CSGVRNGYGYTF
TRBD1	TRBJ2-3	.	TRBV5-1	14	TGCGCCAGCAGCGGGACAGGGAGCGCAGATACGCAGTATTTT	CASSGTGSADTQYF
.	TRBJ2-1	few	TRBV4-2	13	TGTGCCAGCAGTCCTCAGGGAAACAATGAGCAGTTCTTC	CASSPQGNNEQFF
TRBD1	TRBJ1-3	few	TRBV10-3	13	TGTGCCACCTCTGTTGACAGGGAACTAACCATATATTTT	CATSVDRELTIYF
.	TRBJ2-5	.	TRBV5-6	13	TGTGCCAGCAGCCTCCCGGTCGTTGAGACCCAGTACTTC	CASSLPVVETQYF
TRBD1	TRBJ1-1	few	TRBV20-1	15	TGCAGTGCTAGAGCGTTCGACAGGGGGCGAACTGAAGCTTTCTTT	CSARAFDRGRTEAFF
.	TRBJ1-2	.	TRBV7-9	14	TGTGCCAGCAGCTTCTTACAGGGAAACTATGGCTACACCTTC	CASSFLQGNYGYTF
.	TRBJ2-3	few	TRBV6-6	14	TGTGCCAGCATCGGACCATCGAGCACAGATACGCAGTATTTT	CASIGPSSTDTQYF
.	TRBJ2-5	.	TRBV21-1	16	TGTGCCAGCAGCAAGGGATTAGGGACAGACCAAGAGACCCAGTACTTC	CASSKGLGTDQETQYF
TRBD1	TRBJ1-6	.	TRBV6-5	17	TGTGCCAGCAGCCAGAGACAGGGTCGGTCCTATAATTCACCCCTCCACTTT	CASSQRQGRSYNSPLHF
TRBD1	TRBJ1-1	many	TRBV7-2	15	TGTGCCAGCAGCTTAGGACAGGGGCAGATCACTGAAGCTTTCTTT	CASSLGQGQITEAFF
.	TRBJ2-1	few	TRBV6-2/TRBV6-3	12	TGTGCCAGCAGAACCCTAGACAATGAGCAGTTCTTC	CASRTLDNEQFF
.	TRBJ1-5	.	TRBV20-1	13	TGCAGTGCTAGGGAGACAGAATATCAGCCCCAGCATTTT	CSARETEYQPQHF
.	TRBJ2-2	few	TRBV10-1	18	TGCGCCAGCGCCCGGGACACCTTCTACCACCCGAACACCGGGGAGCTGTTTTTT	CASARDTFYHPNTGELFF
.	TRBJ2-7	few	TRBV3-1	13	TGTGCCAGCAGCCAAGCCGCCTACTACGAGCAGTACTTC	CASSQAAYYEQYF
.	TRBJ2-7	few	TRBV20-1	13	TGCAGTGCTAGGGGGCCAGCCACCTACGAGCAGTACTTC	CSARGPATYEQYF
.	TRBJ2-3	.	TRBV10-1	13	TGCGCCAGCAGGGAGGAGGGCACAGATACGCAGTATTTT	CASREEGTDTQYF
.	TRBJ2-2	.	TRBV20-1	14	TGCAGTGCTATAGAGGGGCAGAACACCGGGGAGCTGTTTTTT	CSAIEGQNTGELFF
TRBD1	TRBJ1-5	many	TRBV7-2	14	TGTGCCAGCAGCTCGGGACAGGGCGGTCAGCCCCAGCATTTT	CASSSGQGGQPQHF
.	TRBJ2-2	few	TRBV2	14	TGTGCCAGCAGTGCTTTTCGGGGCACCGGGGAGCTGTTTTTT	CASSAFRGTGELFF
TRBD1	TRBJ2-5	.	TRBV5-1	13	TGCGCCAGCAAGCGGCAGGGGGCAGAGACCCAGTACTTC	CASKRQGAETQYF
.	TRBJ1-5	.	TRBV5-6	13	TGTGCCAGCAGCTTGTACCCCCTGAAGGCCCAGCATTTT	CASSLYPLKAQHF
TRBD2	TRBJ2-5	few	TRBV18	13	TGTGCCAGCTCGTCACTAGCGCAAGAGACCCAGTACTTC	CASSSLAQETQYF
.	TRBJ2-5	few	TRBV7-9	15	TGTGCCAGCAGCTCCGGAATCGGACGGGAAGAGACCCAGTACTTC	CASSSGIGREETQYF
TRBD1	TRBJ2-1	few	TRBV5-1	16	TGCGCCAGCAGCTTGGTCCCCGGACAGGGCTACAATGAGCAGTTCTTC	CASSLVPGQGYNEQFF
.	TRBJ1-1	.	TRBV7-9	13	TGTGCCAGCAGCTTCCGATGGCGCACTGAAGCTTTCTTT	CASSFRWRTEAFF
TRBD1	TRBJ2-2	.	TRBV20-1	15	TGCAGTGCTAGATGGGACAGGGGGAGCACCGGGGAGCTGTTTTTT	CSARWDRGSTGELFF
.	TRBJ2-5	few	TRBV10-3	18	TGTGCCATCAGTGATTCGGGAGAGGGGAATGATGATGGGGAGACCCAGTACTTC	CAISDSGEGNDDGETQYF
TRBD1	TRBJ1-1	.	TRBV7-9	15	TGTGCCAGCAGCTTAGGACAGGGTCGGGGCACTGAAGCTTTCTTT	CASSLGQGRGTEAFF
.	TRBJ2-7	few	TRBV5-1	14	TGCGCCAGCAGCTTGACAGTTTCTTCCTACGAGCAGTACTTC	CASSLTVSSYEQYF
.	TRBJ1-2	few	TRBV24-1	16	TGTGCCACCAGTGACCCCATAGGGGGGAGGAACTATGGCTACACCTTC	CATSDPIGGRNYGYTF
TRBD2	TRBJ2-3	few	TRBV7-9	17	TGTGCCAGCAGCTTGGGCGGGTCTAGCGGACCACGAGATACGCAGTATTTT	CASSLGGSSGPRDTQYF
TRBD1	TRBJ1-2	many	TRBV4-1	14	TGCGCCAGCAGCCTTGGGACAGGGAATAGTGGCTACACCTTC	CASSLGTGNSGYTF
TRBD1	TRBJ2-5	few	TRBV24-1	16	TGTGCCACCAGTGATACGAGGGGGCTAGTGGGAGAGACCCAGTACTTC	CATSDTRGLVGETQYF
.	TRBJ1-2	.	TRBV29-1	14	TGCAGCGTTCAAGAGGCGGCAGGCAACTATGGCTACACCTTC	CSVQEAAGNYGYTF
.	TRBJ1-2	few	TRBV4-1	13	TGCGCCAGCAGCCAACCAAGACTCTATGGCTACACCTTC	CASSQPRLYGYTF
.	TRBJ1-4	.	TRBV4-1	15	TGCGCCAGCAGCCAAGAGGTGGTAGGGAGTGAAAAACTGTTTTTT	CASSQEVVGSEKLFF
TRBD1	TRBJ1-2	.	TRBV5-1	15	TGCGCCAGCAGCTTGGAGGGGGCAAGGGTCTATGGCTACACCTTC	CASSLEGARVYGYTF
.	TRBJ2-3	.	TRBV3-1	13	TGTGCCAGCAGCCAATTGGAAGCAGATACGCAGTATTTT	CASSQLEADTQYF
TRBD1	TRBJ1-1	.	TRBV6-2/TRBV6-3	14	TGTGCCAGCAGTTTCGACAGGGGTGGTACTGAAGCTTTCTTT	CASSFDRGGTEAFF
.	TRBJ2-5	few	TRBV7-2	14	TGTGCCAGCAGCTTGGGGACTCGGTTCGAGACCCAGTACTTC	CASSLGTRFETQYF
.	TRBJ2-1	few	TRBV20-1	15	TGCAGTGCTCCCCCCGGCTACGTAGCTAACAATGAGCAGTTCTTC	CSAPPGYVANNEQFF
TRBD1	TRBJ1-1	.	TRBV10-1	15	TGCGCCAGCAGTCTTGGACAGGAGAAGAACACTGAAGCTTTCTTT	CASSLGQEKNTEAFF
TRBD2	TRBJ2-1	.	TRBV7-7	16	TGTGCCAGCAGCTTAAGCGGGGGGGCGGAATGGGGCGAGCAGTTCTTC	CASSLSGGAEWGEQFF
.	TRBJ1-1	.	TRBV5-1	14	TGCGCCAGCAGCTCGAGACAGGAGAACACTGAAGCTTTCTTT	CASSSRQENTEAFF
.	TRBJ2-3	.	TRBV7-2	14	TGTGCCAGCAGCTTACGGGGGGCGGTAGATACGCAGTATTTT	CASSLRGAVDTQYF
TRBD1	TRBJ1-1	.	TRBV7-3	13	TGTGCCAGCAGCTTACGAGGGGGCGATTCTGCTTTCTTT	CASSLRGGDSAFF
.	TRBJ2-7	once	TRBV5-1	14	TGCGCCAGCAGCTTGGCGGGGCGAACCTACGAGCAGTACTTC	CASSLAGRTYEQYF
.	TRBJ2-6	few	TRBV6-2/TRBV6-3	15	TGTGCCAGCAGTTTCCAGGCAGCTGGGGCCAACGTCCTGACTTTC	CASSFQAAGANVLTF
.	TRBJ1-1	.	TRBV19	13	TGTGCCAGTAGTATAGAAAGTCTTTCCCAAGCTTTCTTT	CASSIESLSQAFF
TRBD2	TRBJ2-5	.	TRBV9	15	TGTGACGGCTCTCCGGGGGGGATGTTCCAAGAGACCCAGTACTTC	CDGSPGGMFQETQYF
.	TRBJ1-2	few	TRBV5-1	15	TGCGCCAGCAGCTTGGTGGCGATCCGGGGGTATGGCTACACCTTC	CASSLVAIRGYGYTF
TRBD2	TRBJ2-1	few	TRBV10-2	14	TGCGCCAGCACTGGACTAGACTCTGCAAATGAGCAGTTCTTC	CASTGLDSANEQFF
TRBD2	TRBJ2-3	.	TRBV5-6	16	TGTGCCAGCAGCTCGATGACTAGCGGGGGGGCGGATACGCAGTATTTT	CASSSMTSGGADTQYF